This T cell receptor beta chain was sequenced in a study of technical replicates of blood from a handful of donors. TCRdb's table, derived via immunoSEQ multiplex PCR, lists solely in-frame clones and lacks some. This table holds approximately 100,000 clones, over 90% found once. V was cut by 4 bases and J by 13 bases, with 20 bases left in between. Germline CDR1 is SGHDT and CDR2 is YYEEEE. The length of the CDR3 is 14 residues. This clonotype originated in a human donor in good health. The source material was T cells isolated from PBMCs. V is TRBV5-6 and J is TRBJ1-4, with D possibly TRBD1 on 6 matching bases. The CDR3 DNA reads TGTGCCAGCAGCCTAAGACAGGCGCAAGGGGGACTGTTTTTT. Translation gives CASSLRQAQGGLFF.